Following are 14 T cell receptor beta chains from one sample sequenced in a study of persistence of HIV-infected CD4 T cells. These receptors are not linked to any known antigen. Sequencing used immunoSEQ version 4 in survey mode. Data came from immunoSEQ multiplex PCR; TCRdb stores just in-frame clones and leaves some out. The top ten clones hold more than 4.5% of a sample with 35,000 to 45,000 clones, approximately 81% of them seen once. Cells were stimulated with overlapping HIV-1 Gag 15-mer peptides. Memory cells lacking CD40L and CD69 with high CD45RO were sorted. The sequenced sample was cultured CD4+ T cells from PBMCs, obtained from a patient who received antiretroviral therapy. The receptor source for this set is an adult with HIV. The donor label of this sample is uncertain.

This clone appeared a single time. This sequence joins TRBV18 and TRBJ2-1; 7 bases are shared with TRBD1. This CDR3 has 14 residues. Germline V gives CDR1 KGHSH, CDR2 LQKENI. Trimming removed 3 bases from V and 4 bases from J; junction bases left unmatched: 3. CDR3 protein: CASSPGQWYNEQFF. As DNA, the CDR3 is TGTGCCAGCTCACCGGGACAGTGGTACAATGAGCAGTTCTTC.

There are a few counts of this clone. This chain links TRBV7-9 with TRBJ2-1, with D hard to call. Germline assignment: CDR1 SEHNR and CDR2 FQNEAQ (reference sequence). The CDR3 spans 11 residues. With 1 base removed from V and 6 bases from J, the gap between germline ends came to 1 base. CDR3 residues: CASSLVNEQFF. The CDR3 bases are TGTGCCAGCAGCTTAGTCAATGAGCAGTTCTTC.

The V and J genes are TRBV19 and TRBJ1-5; TRBD1 matches 9 bases. The germline V gene encodes CDR1 LNHDA and CDR2 SQIVND (reference sequence). V gave up 10 bases and J gave up 4 bases; unmatched junction bases: 5. CDR3 length: 13 amino acids. CDR3 residues: CATSDRGNQPQHF. CDR3 DNA sequence: TGTGCCACCTCGGACAGGGGAAATCAGCCCCAGCATTTT. Complete variable domain (other parts from reference TRBV19 and TRBJ1-5): DGGITQSPKYLFRKEGQNVTLSCEQNLNHDAMYWYRQDPGQGLRLIYYSQIVNDFQKGDIAEGYSVSREKKESFPLTVTSAQKNPTAFYLCATSDRGNQPQHFGDGTRLSIL.

This sequence joins TRBV2 and TRBJ2-1, with 9 positions matching TRBD2. Germline-derived CDR1 and CDR2 are SNHLY and FYNNEI. Trimming took 7 bases from V and 4 from J; bases not matched to a gene: 2. This CDR3 is 13 amino acids long. The CDR3 reads CASNLAGYNEQFF. CDR3 DNA sequence: TGTGCCAGCAATCTAGCGGGGTACAATGAGCAGTTCTTC.

This chain joins TRBV6-5 and TRBJ1-6, with D perhaps TRBD1 (6 bases). This CDR3 has 14 residues. Germline V gene sequence: CDR1 MNHEY, CDR2 SVGAGI. Trimming took off 3 bases at V and 7 bases at J, with 10 bases between the two ends. The CDR3 region is CASSYSQGNSPLHF. CDR3 coding DNA: TGTGCCAGCAGTTATAGTCAGGGGAATTCACCCCTCCACTTT.

This clone was seen only a few times. The CDR3: CASSQNRGESPLHF. The CDR3 DNA reads as TGTGCCAGCTCACAAAACAGGGGGGAGTCACCCCTCCACTTT. The rearrangement joins TRBV18 to TRBJ1-6; 8 positions agree with TRBD1. This CDR3 is built from 14 residues. Germline values: CDR1 KGHSH, CDR2 LQKENI. The junction had 6 bases not matched to a gene; V was cut back by 4 bases and J by 10 bases. The whole variable domain, remainder taken from reference TRBV18 and TRBJ1-6, is NAGVMQNPRHLVRRRGQEARLRCSPMKGHSHVYWYRQLPEEGLKFMVYLQKENIIDESGMPKERFSAEFPKEGPSILRIQQVVRGDSAAYFCASSQNRGESPLHFGNGTRLTVT.

This clone occurred a few times. V is TRBV6-5 and J is TRBJ2-1; 10 bases are shared with TRBD1. The CDR3 consists of 15 residues. With 6 bases clipped from V and 4 bases from J, the junction kept 6 bases outside the gene matches. The germline V gene has CDR1 MNHEY and CDR2 SVGAGI. The CDR3 DNA reads as TGTGCCAGCAGGTCCGGGACAGGGGAATACAATGAGCAGTTCTTC. This encodes CASRSGTGEYNEQFF.

This clone showed up just once. CDR3 nucleotides: TGTGCCAGCACCCAGAGCCTCTCTGGGGCCAACGTCCTGACTTTC. Encoded protein: CASTQSLSGANVLTF. The chain has TRBV6-5 and TRBJ2-6; no clear D. Trimming left V 7 bases short and J 0 bases short, with 10 bases between. From germline, CDR1 is MNHEY and CDR2 SVGAGI. The CDR3 spans 15 residues.

The gene calls are TRBV6-5 and TRBJ1-5; D is undetermined. V lost 4 bases, J lost 9 bases, and 7 bases lay in between. This CDR3 spans 11 amino acids. Germline loops: CDR1 MNHEY, CDR2 SVGAGI. The CDR3 bases are TGTGCCAGCAGTTCCCCGGGGCCCCAGCATTTT. Translation: CASSSPGPQHF.

The chain uses TRBV9 and TRBJ2-1, with D perhaps matching TRBD2 (5 bases). V was shortened by 0 bases and J by 8 bases, with 12 bases between the two germline ends. This CDR3 has 14 amino acids. Per germline, CDR1 SGDLS and CDR2 YYNGEE. The DNA for the CDR3 is TGTGCCAGCAGCGTAGGGGATTTGGAGGATGAGCAGTTCTTC. It is translated as CASSVGDLEDEQFF.

The chain employs TRBV27 and TRBJ1-6; no clear D. V was clipped by 5 bases and J by 3 bases, with 11 bases between them. The CDR3 totals 15 residues. Germline V gene data show CDR1 as MNHEY and CDR2 as SMNVEV (reference sequence). This CDR3 is CASSLPRGYNSPLHF. CDR3 nucleotides: TGTGCCAGCAGTCTCCCCCGGGGCTATAATTCACCCCTCCACTTT.

The genes are TRBV6-5 and TRBJ2-4; 9 nucleotides align to TRBD1. There are 15 residues in the CDR3. Germline values: CDR1 MNHEY, CDR2 SVGAGI. V lost 5 bases to trimming and J lost 6 bases; unmatched junction nucleotides: 8. CDR3 region: CASSTGQGIGNIQYF. CDR3 DNA: TGTGCCAGCAGTACGGGACAGGGAATTGGAAACATTCAGTACTTC.

This chain links TRBV7-2 with TRBJ1-6; no definite D call. Germline-derived CDR1 and CDR2 are SGHTA and FQGNSA. The length of the CDR3 is 14 residues. Trimming shortened V by 4 bases and J by 8 bases, and 12 bases separated the two germline ends. Here the CDR3 reads CASSSRGRDSPLHF. The CDR3 DNA is TGTGCCAGCAGCTCTCGAGGGAGGGATTCACCCCTCCACTTT.

The V and J genes are TRBV6-1 and TRBJ2-1, with 10 bases that match TRBD2. This CDR3 spans 15 amino acids. The V gene end was trimmed by 4 bases and the J gene end by 10 bases; junction bases not matched to a gene: 10. Germline V gene lookup returns CDR1 MNHNS and CDR2 SASEGT. For the CDR3, the DNA is TGTGCCAGCAGTGTAGCGGGGGGTAACAAGGAAGAGCAGTTCTTC. Its protein is CASSVAGGNKEEQFF.